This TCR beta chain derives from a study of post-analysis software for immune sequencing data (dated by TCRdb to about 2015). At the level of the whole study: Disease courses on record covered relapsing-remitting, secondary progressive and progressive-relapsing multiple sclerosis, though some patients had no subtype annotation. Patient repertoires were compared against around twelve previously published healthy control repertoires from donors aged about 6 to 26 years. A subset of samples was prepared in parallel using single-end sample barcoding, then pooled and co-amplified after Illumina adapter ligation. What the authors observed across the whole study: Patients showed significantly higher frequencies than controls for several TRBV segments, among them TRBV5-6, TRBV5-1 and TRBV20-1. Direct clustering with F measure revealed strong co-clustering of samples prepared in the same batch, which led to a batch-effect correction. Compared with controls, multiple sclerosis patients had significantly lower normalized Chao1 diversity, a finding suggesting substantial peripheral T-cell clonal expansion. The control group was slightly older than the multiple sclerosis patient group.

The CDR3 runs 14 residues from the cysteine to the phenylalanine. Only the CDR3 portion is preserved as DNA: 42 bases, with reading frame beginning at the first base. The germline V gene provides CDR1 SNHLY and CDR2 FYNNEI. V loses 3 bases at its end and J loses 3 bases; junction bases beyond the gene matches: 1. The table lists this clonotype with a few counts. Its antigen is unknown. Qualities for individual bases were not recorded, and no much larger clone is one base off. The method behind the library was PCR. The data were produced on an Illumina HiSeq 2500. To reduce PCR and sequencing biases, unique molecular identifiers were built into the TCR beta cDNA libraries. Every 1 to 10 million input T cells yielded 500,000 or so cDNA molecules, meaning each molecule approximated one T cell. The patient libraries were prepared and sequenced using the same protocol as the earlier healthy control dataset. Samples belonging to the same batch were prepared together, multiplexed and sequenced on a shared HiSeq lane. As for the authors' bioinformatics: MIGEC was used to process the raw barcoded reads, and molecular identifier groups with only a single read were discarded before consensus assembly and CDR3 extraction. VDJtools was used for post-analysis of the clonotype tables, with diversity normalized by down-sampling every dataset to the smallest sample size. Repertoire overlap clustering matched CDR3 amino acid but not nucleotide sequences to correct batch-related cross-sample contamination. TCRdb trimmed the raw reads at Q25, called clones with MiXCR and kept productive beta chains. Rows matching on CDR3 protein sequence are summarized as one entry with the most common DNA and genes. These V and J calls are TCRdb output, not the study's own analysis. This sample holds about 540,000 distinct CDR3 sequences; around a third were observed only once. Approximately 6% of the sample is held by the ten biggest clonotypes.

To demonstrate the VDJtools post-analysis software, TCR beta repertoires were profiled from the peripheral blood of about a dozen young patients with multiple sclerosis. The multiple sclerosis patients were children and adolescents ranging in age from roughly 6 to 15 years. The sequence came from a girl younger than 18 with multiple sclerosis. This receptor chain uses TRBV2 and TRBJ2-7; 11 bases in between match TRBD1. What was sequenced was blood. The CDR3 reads CASSEGQGVYEQYF. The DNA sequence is TGTGCCAGCAGTGAGGGACAGGGGGTCTACGAGCAGTACTTC.